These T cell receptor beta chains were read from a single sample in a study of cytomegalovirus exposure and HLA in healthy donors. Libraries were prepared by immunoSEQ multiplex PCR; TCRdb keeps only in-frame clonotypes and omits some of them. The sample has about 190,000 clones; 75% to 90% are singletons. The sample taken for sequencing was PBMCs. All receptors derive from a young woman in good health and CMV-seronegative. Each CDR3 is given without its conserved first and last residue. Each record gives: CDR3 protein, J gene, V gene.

CDR3: ASSYDLAGGQETQY
J: TRBJ2-5
V: TRBV6-5

CDR3: ASSRTTGAGYGYT
J: TRBJ1-2
V: TRBV19

CDR3: ASSYGGGSGNTIY
J: TRBJ1-3
V: TRBV6-5

CDR3: ATTPPWGRGNEQY
J: TRBJ2-7
V: TRBV2

CDR3: AIPGIYGYT
J: TRBJ1-2
V: TRBV7-9

CDR3: ASSPLIRGRNEKLF
J: TRBJ1-4
V: TRBV7-9

CDR3: ASSKARQGNQPQH
J: TRBJ1-5
V: TRBV21-1

CDR3: ASSQAASGQY
J: TRBJ2-3
V: TRBV4-1

CDR3: ASSLAGLAGAYEQY
J: TRBJ2-7
V: TRBV5-1

CDR3: SAPAGYEQY
J: TRBJ2-7
V: TRBV20-1

CDR3: ASSDSSGVHNEQF
J: TRBJ2-1
V: TRBV6-5

CDR3: ASSLGVGQDNYGYT
J: TRBJ1-2
V: TRBV7-9

CDR3: ASSEWGLEQY
J: TRBJ2-7
V: TRBV25-1

CDR3: ASSFPQAADTEAF
J: TRBJ1-1
V: TRBV6-6

CDR3: ATIEDRRNTGELF
J: TRBJ2-2
V: TRBV6-1

CDR3: ASSDGGNQPQH
J: TRBJ1-5
V: TRBV10-2

CDR3: ASSEARVTQVLWANVLT
J: TRBJ2-6
V: TRBV6-1

CDR3: ASSLKGAGRETQY
J: TRBJ2-5
V: TRBV7-9

CDR3: ASSLDGTEAF
J: TRBJ1-1
V: TRBV5-4

CDR3: ASSVGDRAYEQY
J: TRBJ2-7
V: TRBV9

CDR3: ASSIQRESDEQY
J: TRBJ2-7
V: TRBV19

CDR3: ASSFPGGDEQF
J: TRBJ2-1
V: TRBV7-3

CDR3: SVHRQGMNTEAF
J: TRBJ1-1
V: TRBV29-1

CDR3: ASSPRGGASLQETQY
J: TRBJ2-5
V: TRBV11-2

CDR3: ASSLRQGRIYEQY
J: TRBJ2-7
V: TRBV14

CDR3: ASSLSGLVYNEQF
J: TRBJ2-1
V: TRBV5-5

CDR3: ASSLGRRGSDGYT
J: TRBJ1-2
V: TRBV7-9

CDR3: ASSPGRQGVKTGGYT
J: TRBJ1-2
V: TRBV5-1

CDR3: AVGEEGNQPQH
J: TRBJ1-5
V: TRBV6-5

CDR3: ASSPYSGVRETQY
J: TRBJ2-5
V: TRBV11-2

CDR3: ASSEASGLAGYNEQF
J: TRBJ2-1
V: TRBV6-1

CDR3: ASSYDSSASHNEQF
J: TRBJ2-1
V: TRBV6-5

CDR3: ASSRQGAGSYNEQF
J: TRBJ2-1
V: TRBV28

CDR3: ASSPKTGLETQY
J: TRBJ2-5
V: TRBV7-3

CDR3: ASTSGADRAYEQY
J: TRBJ2-7
V: TRBV19

CDR3: ASSYSGTEAF
J: TRBJ1-1
V: TRBV27

CDR3: ASSAGGVGANVLT
J: TRBJ2-6
V: TRBV9

CDR3: ASSRTGNLEGYT
J: TRBJ1-2
V: TRBV7-9

CDR3: ASSFTGFNSPLH
J: TRBJ1-6
V: TRBV5-5

CDR3: ATSRDLTRQETQY
J: TRBJ2-5
V: TRBV15

CDR3: AISESMDFNYGYT
J: TRBJ1-2
V: TRBV10-3

CDR3: ASSLTGGYSPQH
J: TRBJ1-5
V: TRBV27

CDR3: ASSESPRGVTEAF
J: TRBJ1-1
V: TRBV10-1

CDR3: AWMGGGWYNEQF
J: TRBJ2-1
V: TRBV30

CDR3: ASSLGEDYTRYEQY
J: TRBJ2-7
V: TRBV5-4

CDR3: AIGDRGNQPQH
J: TRBJ1-5
V: TRBV19

CDR3: ASNTMAGADNEQF
J: TRBJ2-1
V: TRBV6-6

CDR3: ASSEQQGEYGYT
J: TRBJ1-2
V: TRBV7-8

CDR3: ASSPTGTSGETQY
J: TRBJ2-5
V: TRBV18

CDR3: ASRDSYGYT
J: TRBJ1-2
V: TRBV27

CDR3: ASSPPTVTQETQY
J: TRBJ2-5
V: TRBV18

CDR3: ASSSLRGVNTEAF
J: TRBJ1-1
V: TRBV27

CDR3: ASRLGGTGELF
J: TRBJ2-2
V: TRBV6-5

CDR3: ASSYLTSGAGEQY
J: TRBJ2-7
V: TRBV27

CDR3: ASRAGGGPPTDTQY
J: TRBJ2-3
V: TRBV2

CDR3: ASSASLGYT
J: TRBJ1-2
V: TRBV9